This note documents a single T cell receptor (beta chain) sequence. Antigen specificity is unknown. This sample was included in a study of T cell responses to AZD1222 COVID-19 vaccine. General study results and limits: Spike was spanned by vaccine-associated CD4 TCRs, with dominance at 160-218 and 743-854.

Germline V gene lookup returns CDR1 LNHDA and CDR2 SQIVND (reference sequence). This CDR3 comprises 15 residues. V lost 4 bases and J lost 13, with 20 bases in between. This table comes from immunoSEQ multiplex PCR, and its TCRdb copy is limited to in-frame clones, with some not included. The sample consists of some 140,000 clones, about 93% of them appearing once. The sequencing used peripheral blood, collected 28 days after the second AZD1222 dose. The sequence was collected from an adult who received the AZD1222 COVID-19 vaccine. This chain connects TRBV19 to TRBJ1-6; D perhaps matches TRBD1 (6 bases). DNA for the CDR3: TGTGCCAGTAGTAAACGGGAGACAGGCCATCCCCCCCTCCACTTT. Amino acid sequence: CASSKRETGHPPLHF.